Shown below are 5 T cell receptor beta chains from a single sample sequenced in a study of CD8 T cells in ankylosing spondylitis. Regarding the study as a whole: Ankylosing spondylitis blood appeared to be characterized by a TCR beta motif of 8 or 9 highly homologous variants.

Antigens of these TCRs are unknown. Each CDR3 protein gets one entry after TCRdb re-called the 5' RACE reads with MiXCR. The table records 500,000 to 550,000 distinct CDR3 sequences, 12% of them present only once. Sequencing was performed on blood, either unsorted or a sorted T cell fraction (not recorded which). Every receptor here comes from a male donor with ankylosing spondylitis.

The chain uses TRBV12-3 or TRBV12-4 and TRBJ1-3; D remains unclear. This CDR3 region has 15 residues. The V end lost 1 base, the J end lost 0 bases, and 7 bases lay between the germline ends. CDR3 bases: TGTGCCAGCAGTTTAGTCCCAAACTCTGGAAACACCATATATTTT. It encodes CASSLVPNSGNTIYF.

This clonotype was counted only a few times. The chain carries TRBV7-9 and TRBJ1-3; 7 bases are shared with TRBD1. Germline values: CDR1 SEHNR, CDR2 FQNEAQ (reference sequence). This CDR3 is built from 15 residues. V was clipped by 5 bases and J by 4 bases; unmatched bases: 8. The DNA of the CDR3 is TGTGCCAGCAGCCAGGACAGGTCTGGGGGAAACACCATATATTTT. Its translation: CASSQDRSGGNTIYF.

This clonotype was recorded at least ten times. The V and J genes are TRBV6-1 and TRBJ2-1; 8 bases are shared with TRBD2. The trim removed 6 bases at V and 5 bases at J, leaving 12 bases unmatched. CDR3 length: 16 amino acids. Germline assignment: CDR1 MNHNS and CDR2 SASEGT. CDR3 coding DNA: TGTGCCAGCAGGGGCCTCAGGCTAGCGGGTAACAATGAGCAGTTCTTC. Translating it yields CASRGLRLAGNNEQFF.

This clonotype appeared a few times. One end of the junction fails to match germline, which may point to a read error. This chain joins TRBV24-1 and TRBJ2-3; 10 nucleotides align to TRBD2. Germline assignment: CDR1 KGHDR and CDR2 SFDVKD. The CDR3 length is 13 residues. CDR3 coding DNA: TGTGCCTCCAGAGGTGTAGCGGGGGGCACGCAGTATTTT. Its translation is CASRGVAGGTQYF.

This clonotype was seen more than once but under ten times. The chain couples TRBV24-1 to TRBJ2-3, with D perhaps matching TRBD1 or TRBD2 (5 bases each). The CDR3 sequence is 14 residues long. Trimming stripped 5 bases from V and 0 bases from J, with 8 bases between. Looked up from germline, CDR1 is KGHDR and CDR2 is SFDVKD. Here the CDR3 DNA reads TGTGCCACCAGTGGAAGGGACAGCACAGATACGCAGTATTTT. Translating gives CATSGRDSTDTQYF.